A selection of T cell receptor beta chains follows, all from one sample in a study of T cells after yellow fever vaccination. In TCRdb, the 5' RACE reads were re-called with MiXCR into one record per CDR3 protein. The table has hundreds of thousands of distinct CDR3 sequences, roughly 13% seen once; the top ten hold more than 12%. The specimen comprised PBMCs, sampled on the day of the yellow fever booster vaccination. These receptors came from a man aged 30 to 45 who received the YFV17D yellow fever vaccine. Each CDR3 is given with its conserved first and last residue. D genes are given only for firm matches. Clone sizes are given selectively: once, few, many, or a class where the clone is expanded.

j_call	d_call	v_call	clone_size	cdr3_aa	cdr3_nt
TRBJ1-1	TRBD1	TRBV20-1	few	CSARDLVRGSAEAFF	TGCAGTGCTAGAGATCTAGTCAGGGGGTCGGCTGAAGCTTTCTTT
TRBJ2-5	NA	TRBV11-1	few	CASSLGRSGEQETQYF	TGTGCCAGCAGCTTAGGGAGGTCGGGGGAGCAAGAGACCCAGTACTTC
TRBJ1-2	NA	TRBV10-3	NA	CAISEWADPVYGYTF	TGTGCCATCAGTGAGTGGGCTGACCCGGTCTATGGCTACACCTTC
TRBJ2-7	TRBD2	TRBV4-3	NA	CASSQGLAGDHYEQYF	TGCGCCAGCAGCCAAGGGCTAGCGGGAGATCACTACGAGCAGTACTTC
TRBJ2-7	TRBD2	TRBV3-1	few	CASSHAGRGSPYEQYF	TGTGCCAGCAGCCACGCTGGACGCGGGAGCCCCTACGAGCAGTACTTC
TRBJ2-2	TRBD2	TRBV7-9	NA	CASSRLAATGELFF	TGTGCCAGCAGTCGACTAGCGGCTACCGGGGAGCTGTTTTTT
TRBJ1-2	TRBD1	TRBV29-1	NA	CSVETGGTYGYTF	TGCAGCGTTGAAACAGGGGGAACCTATGGCTACACCTTC
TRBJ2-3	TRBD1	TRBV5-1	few	CASSQDRSLATDTQYF	TGCGCCAGCAGTCAGGACAGGTCCCTGGCCACAGATACGCAGTATTTT
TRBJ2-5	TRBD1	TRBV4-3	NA	CASRQQGQETQYF	TGCGCCAGCAGACAACAGGGGCAAGAGACCCAGTACTTC
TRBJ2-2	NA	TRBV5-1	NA	CASSFFGDTGELFF	TGCGCCAGCAGCTTTTTTGGGGACACCGGGGAGCTGTTTTTT
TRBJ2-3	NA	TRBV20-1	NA	CSAPGTGSTDTQYF	TGCAGTGCCCCAGGGACTGGGAGCACAGATACGCAGTATTTT
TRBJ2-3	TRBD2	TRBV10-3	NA	CAISEGTSADTQYF	TGTGCCATCAGTGAGGGGACTAGCGCAGATACGCAGTATTTT
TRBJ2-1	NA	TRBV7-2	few	CASSLAAIRSNEQFF	TGTGCCAGCAGCTTAGCGGCCATTAGGTCCAATGAGCAGTTCTTC
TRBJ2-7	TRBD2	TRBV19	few	CASRLAGELNYEQYF	TGTGCCAGTCGGTTGGCGGGAGAATTGAACTACGAGCAGTACTTC
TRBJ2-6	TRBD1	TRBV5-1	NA	CASSLGGTGGAGANVLTF	TGCGCCAGCAGCTTGGGCGGGACAGGGGGCGCTGGGGCCAACGTCCTGACTTTC
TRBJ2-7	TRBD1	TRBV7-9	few	CASSSTDRGSYEQYF	TGTGCCAGCAGCTCCACGGACAGGGGATCCTACGAGCAGTACTTC
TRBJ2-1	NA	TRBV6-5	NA	CASSYSPGSTSNEQFF	TGTGCCAGCAGTTACTCCCCCGGGAGTACTAGCAATGAGCAGTTCTTC
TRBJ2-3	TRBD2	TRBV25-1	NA	CASSTSGTYTDTQYF	TGTGCCAGCAGTACTAGCGGGACTTACACAGATACGCAGTATTTT
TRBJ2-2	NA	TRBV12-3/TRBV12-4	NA	CASRGGATGELFF	TGTGCCAGCCGAGGGGGAGCCACCGGGGAGCTGTTTTTT
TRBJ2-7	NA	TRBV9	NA	CASSVGPETYEQYF	TGTGCCAGCAGCGTAGGTCCGGAAACCTACGAGCAGTACTTC
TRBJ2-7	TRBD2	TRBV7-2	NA	CASSFKREALRSYEQYF	TGTGCCAGCAGCTTTAAACGGGAGGCCCTACGATCCTACGAGCAGTACTTC
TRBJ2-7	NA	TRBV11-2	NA	CASTRGASYEQYF	TGTGCCAGCACCCGAGGTGCATCCTACGAGCAGTACTTC
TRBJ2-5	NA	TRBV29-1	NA	CSVENKETQYF	TGCAGCGTTGAAAATAAAGAGACCCAGTACTTC
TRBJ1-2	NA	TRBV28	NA	CASSGVNRYGYTF	TGTGCCAGCAGCGGGGTCAATCGGTATGGCTACACCTTC